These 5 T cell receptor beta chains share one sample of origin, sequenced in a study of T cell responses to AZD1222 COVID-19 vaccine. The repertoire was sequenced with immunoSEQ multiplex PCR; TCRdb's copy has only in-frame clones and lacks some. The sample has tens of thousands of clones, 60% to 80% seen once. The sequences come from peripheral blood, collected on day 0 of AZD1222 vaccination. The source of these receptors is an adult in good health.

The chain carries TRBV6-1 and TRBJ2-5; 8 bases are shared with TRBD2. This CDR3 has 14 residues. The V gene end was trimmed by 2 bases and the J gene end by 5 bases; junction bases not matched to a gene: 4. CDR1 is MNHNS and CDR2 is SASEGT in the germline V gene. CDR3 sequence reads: CASSEPGLGETQYF. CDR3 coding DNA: TGTGCCAGCAGTGAACCGGGACTAGGGGAGACCCAGTACTTC.

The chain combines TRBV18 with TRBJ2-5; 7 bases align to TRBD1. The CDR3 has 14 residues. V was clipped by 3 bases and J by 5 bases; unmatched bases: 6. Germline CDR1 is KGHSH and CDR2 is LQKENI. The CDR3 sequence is CASSPTRGGETQYF. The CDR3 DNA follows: TGTGCCAGCTCACCCACTAGAGGGGGCGAGACCCAGTACTTC. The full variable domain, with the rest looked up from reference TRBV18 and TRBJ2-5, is NAGVMQNPRHLVRRRGQEARLRCSPMKGHSHVYWYRQLPEEGLKFMVYLQKENIIDESGMPKERFSAEFPKEGPSILRIQQVVRGDSAAYFCASSPTRGGETQYFGPGTRLLVL.

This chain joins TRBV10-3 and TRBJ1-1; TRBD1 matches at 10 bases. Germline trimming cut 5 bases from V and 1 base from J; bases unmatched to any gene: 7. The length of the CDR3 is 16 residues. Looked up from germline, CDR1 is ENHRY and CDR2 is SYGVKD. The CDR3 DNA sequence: TGTGCCATCAGTTTTACCGGGACAGGGGAGAACACTGAAGCTTTCTTT. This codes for CAISFTGTGENTEAFF.

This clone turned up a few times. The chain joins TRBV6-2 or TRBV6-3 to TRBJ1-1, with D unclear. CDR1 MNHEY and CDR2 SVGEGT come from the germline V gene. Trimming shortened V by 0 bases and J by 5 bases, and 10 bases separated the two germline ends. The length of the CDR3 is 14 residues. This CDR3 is CASSYSISRTEAFF. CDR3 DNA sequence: TGTGCCAGCAGTTACTCTATTAGTCGTACTGAAGCTTTCTTT.

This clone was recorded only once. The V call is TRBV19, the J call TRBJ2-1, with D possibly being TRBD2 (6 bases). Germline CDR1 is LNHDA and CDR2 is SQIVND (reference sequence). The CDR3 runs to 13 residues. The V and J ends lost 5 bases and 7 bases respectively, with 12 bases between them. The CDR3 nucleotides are TGTGCCAGTAGTCGGGACTGGGGGAATGAGCAGTTCTTC. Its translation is CASSRDWGNEQFF.